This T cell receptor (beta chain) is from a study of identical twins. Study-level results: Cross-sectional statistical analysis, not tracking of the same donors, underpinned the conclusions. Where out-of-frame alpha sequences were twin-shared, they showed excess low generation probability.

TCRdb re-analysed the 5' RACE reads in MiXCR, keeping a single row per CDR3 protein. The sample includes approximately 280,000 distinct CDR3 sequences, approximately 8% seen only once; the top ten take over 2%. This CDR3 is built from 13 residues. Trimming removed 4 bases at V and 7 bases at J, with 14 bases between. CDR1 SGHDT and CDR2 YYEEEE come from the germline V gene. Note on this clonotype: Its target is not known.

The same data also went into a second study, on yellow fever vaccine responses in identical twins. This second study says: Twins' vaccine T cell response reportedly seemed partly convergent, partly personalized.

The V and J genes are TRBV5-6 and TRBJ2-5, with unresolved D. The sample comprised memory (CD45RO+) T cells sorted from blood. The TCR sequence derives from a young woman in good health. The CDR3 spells CASSQSTSGTQYF. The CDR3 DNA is TGTGCCAGCAGCCAGTCGACATCGGGGACCCAGTACTTC.